This T cell receptor (beta chain) was sequenced during a study of T cell responses to AZD1222 COVID-19 vaccine. Produced via immunoSEQ multiplex PCR; TCRdb's table is partial and in-frame only. The table has some 150,000 clones, 88% seen once. Notes on the study in general: Repertoire collection took place solely once the T cell response had peaked. Donors were chiefly white British, with a greater number of females, and clonal diversity was perhaps underestimated. Vaccine-related CD4 TCRs covered spike, predominating at 160-218 and 743-854. Spike-specific TCR breadth and depth went up after people got two AZD1222 doses.

Germline values: CDR1 LNHDA, CDR2 SQIVND (reference sequence). The length of the CDR3 is 13 residues. V lost 4 bases to trimming and J lost 0 bases, with 4 bases between them. A note on this clone: Antigen unknown.

This sequence was found in an adult in good health. V gene TRBV19 combines with J gene TRBJ2-4; D not certain. Sample: peripheral blood, taken on day 0 of MenACWY control vaccination. The CDR3 region has the DNA TGTGCCAGTAGTAGGGAAGCCAAAAACATTCAGTACTTC. This translates into CASSREAKNIQYF.